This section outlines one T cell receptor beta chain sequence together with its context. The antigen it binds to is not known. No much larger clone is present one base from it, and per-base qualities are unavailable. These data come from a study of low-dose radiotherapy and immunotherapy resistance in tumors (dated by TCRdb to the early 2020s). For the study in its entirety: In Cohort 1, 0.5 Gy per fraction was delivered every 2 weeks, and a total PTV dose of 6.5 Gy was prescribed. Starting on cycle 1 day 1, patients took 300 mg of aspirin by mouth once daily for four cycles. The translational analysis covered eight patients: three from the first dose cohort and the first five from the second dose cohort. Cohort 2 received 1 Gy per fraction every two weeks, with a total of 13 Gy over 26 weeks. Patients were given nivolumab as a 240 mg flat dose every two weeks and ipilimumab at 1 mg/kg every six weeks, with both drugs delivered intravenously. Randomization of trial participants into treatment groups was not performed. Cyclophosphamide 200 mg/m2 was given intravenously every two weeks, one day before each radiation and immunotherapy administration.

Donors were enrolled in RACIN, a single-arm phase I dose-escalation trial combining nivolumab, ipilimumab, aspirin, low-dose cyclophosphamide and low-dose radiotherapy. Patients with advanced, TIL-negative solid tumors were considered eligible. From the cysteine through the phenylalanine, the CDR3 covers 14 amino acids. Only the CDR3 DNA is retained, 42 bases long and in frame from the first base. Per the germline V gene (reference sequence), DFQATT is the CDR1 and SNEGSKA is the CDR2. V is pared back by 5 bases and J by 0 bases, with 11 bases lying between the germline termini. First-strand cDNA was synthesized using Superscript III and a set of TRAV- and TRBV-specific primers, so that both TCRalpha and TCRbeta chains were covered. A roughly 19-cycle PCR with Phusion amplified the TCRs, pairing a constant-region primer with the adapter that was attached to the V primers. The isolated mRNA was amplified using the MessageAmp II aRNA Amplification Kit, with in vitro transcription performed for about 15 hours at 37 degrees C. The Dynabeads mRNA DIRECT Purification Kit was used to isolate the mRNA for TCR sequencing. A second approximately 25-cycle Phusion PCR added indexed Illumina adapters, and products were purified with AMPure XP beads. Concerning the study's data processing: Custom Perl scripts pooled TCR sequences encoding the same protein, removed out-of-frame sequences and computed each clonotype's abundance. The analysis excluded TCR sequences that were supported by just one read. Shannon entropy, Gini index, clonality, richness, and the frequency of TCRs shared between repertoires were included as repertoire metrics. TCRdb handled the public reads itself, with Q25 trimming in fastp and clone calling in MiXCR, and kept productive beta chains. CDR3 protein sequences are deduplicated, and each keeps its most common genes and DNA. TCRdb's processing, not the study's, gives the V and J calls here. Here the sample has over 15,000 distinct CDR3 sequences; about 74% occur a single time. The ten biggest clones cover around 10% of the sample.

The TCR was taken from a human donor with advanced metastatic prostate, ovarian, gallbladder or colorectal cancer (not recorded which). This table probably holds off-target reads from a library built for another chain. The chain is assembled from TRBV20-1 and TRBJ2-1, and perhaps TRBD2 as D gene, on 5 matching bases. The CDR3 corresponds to CSAQEGSSYNEQFF. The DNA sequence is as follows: TGCAGTGCTCAAGAGGGTAGCTCCTACAATGAGCAGTTCTTC.